This entry concerns a single T cell receptor (beta chain). With 6 bases removed from V and 0 bases from J, the gap between germline ends came to 15 bases. The germline V gene has CDR1 SNHLY and CDR2 FYNNEI. This CDR3 has 15 residues. Data came from immunoSEQ multiplex PCR; TCRdb stores just in-frame clones and leaves some out. The sample lists over 140,000 clones, more than 70% seen once, with around 7.6% in the top ten. This sample is drawn from a study of cytotoxic CD8 clonotypes in ibrutinib-treated CLL. The overall study: The group held under twelve relapsed/refractory and about 15 treatment-naive patients, with under 18 IGHV unmutated.

The sequenced sample was PBMCs, obtained after 36 months of ibrutinib treatment. The TCR was taken from a human donor with chronic lymphocytic leukemia. The chain has TRBV2 and TRBJ2-7; D might be TRBD2 (6 bases). The CDR3 protein is CASSSGLWGSYEQYF. The CDR3 coding sequence is TGTGCCAGCAGCTCGGGACTCTGGGGCTCCTACGAGCAGTACTTC.